The 27 T cell receptor beta chains given below trace back to one sample, sequenced in a study of cytomegalovirus exposure and HLA in healthy donors (dated by TCRdb to the late 2010s). Library construction relied on the immunoSEQ multiplex PCR assay. A mixture of 60 forward primers for TCR Vbeta segments and 13 reverse primers for TCR Jbeta segments was used in the multiplex PCR. This immuneACCESS table, as held by TCRdb, lists in-frame sequences with V and J called but not all clones. Of the missing ones, under half trace to an unresolved V gene in checked studies; the others have no known cause. The sample yields about 140,000 clones; roughly three fifths were counted once. The leading ten clones occupy approximately 6.5% of the sample. The sequenced sample was PBMCs. These receptors were taken from a woman in her fifties or sixties in good health and CMV-seronegative.

This chain uses TRBV5-4 with TRBJ2-3; 9 bases are shared with TRBD1. The CDR3 covers 16 residues. Trimming removed 4 bases from V and 4 bases from J; junction bases left unmatched: 10. Germline CDR1 SGHNT, CDR2 YYREEE (reference sequence). The CDR3 reads CASSIQNRGRADTQYF. The CDR3 DNA is TGTGCCAGCAGCATACAAAACAGGGGGCGCGCAGATACGCAGTATTTT.

In DNA, the CDR3 is TGCGCCAGCAGCTTGGCTTCTAGCGGAGAGACCCAGTACTTC. Residues: CASSLASSGETQYF. The chain combines TRBV5-1 with TRBJ2-5; 7 bases map to TRBD2. Germline lookup yields CDR1 SGHRS and CDR2 YFSETQ. This CDR3 contains 14 residues. Unmatched junction bases numbered 3, after V lost 0 bases and J lost 4 bases.

The rearrangement joins TRBV5-1 to TRBJ1-1; TRBD1 agrees at 12 bases. CDR1 is SGHRS, CDR2 YFSETQ, per germline. The CDR3 sequence is 16 residues long. V dropped 4 bases and J dropped 6; count of bases not matched to a gene: 10. The CDR3: CASSVGQGAPGAEAFF. DNA of the CDR3: TGCGCCAGCAGCGTGGGACAGGGGGCGCCGGGTGCTGAAGCTTTCTTT.

This sequence joins TRBV6-1 and TRBJ2-1; D call uncertain. Germline V gives CDR1 MNHNS, CDR2 SASEGT. V lost 7 bases and J lost 4, with 5 bases in between. The CDR3 has 11 residues. The CDR3 region has the DNA TGTGCCAGCACAGAATACAATGAGCAGTTCTTC. Translating gives CASTEYNEQFF.

The rearrangement uses TRBV11-3 and TRBJ2-7; 9 bases map to TRBD1. CDR3 size: 15 residues. Germline trimming cut 1 base from V and 2 bases from J; bases unmatched to any gene: 3. The germline V gene encodes CDR1 SGHNT and CDR2 YENEEA. The CDR3 protein is CASSLGGTGPYEQYF. In nucleotides, the CDR3 is TGTGCCAGCAGCTTAGGAGGGACAGGGCCCTACGAGCAGTACTTC.

This clone was detected once. The gene calls are TRBV5-4 and TRBJ2-7; 7 bases line up with TRBD2. V trimming: 0 bases; J trimming: 3 bases; junction bases outside the gene matches: 9. There are 16 residues in the CDR3. Germline V gene data show CDR1 as SGHNT and CDR2 as YYREEE (reference sequence). The CDR3 nucleotides are TGTGCCAGCAGCTTGGCCGGGGGAGGGCCCGTCTACGAGCAGTACTTC. This codes for CASSLAGGGPVYEQYF.

The CDR3: CASSYSPDSFYGYTF. The CDR3 DNA reads TGTGCCAGCAGTTACTCCCCGGACAGCTTCTATGGCTACACCTTC. The chain has TRBV6-5 and TRBJ1-2; possibly TRBD1 for D (6 bases). CDR3 size: 15 residues. The germline CDR1 and CDR2 sequences are MNHEY and SVGAGI. V was pared by 0 bases and J by 4 bases, with 12 bases between.

J is TRBJ1-2 and V is TRBV6-5, with D perhaps matching TRBD1 (6 bases). The CDR3 covers 14 residues. The germline V gene has CDR1 MNHEY and CDR2 SVGAGI. Between the trimmed V and J ends, which lost 5 bases and 5 bases, there was a span of 15 bases. The chain's CDR3 is CASSTRTVQYGYTF. The DNA for the CDR3 is TGTGCCAGCAGTACCCGGACAGTCCAGTATGGCTACACCTTC.

This chain links TRBV7-9 with TRBJ2-1; TRBD2 matches at 11 bases. With V trimmed by 3 bases and J by 8 bases, 6 bases remained unmatched. This CDR3 is built from 15 residues. Germline V CDR1 and CDR2: SEHNR, FQNEAQ (reference sequence). CDR3 bases: TGTGCCAGCAGCTTCTTAGCGGGGGGGCCGGATGAGCAGTTCTTC. The encoded protein is CASSFLAGGPDEQFF.

The V call is TRBV6-4, the J call TRBJ2-1, with TRBD2 identical over 7 bases. Germline CDR1 MRHNA, CDR2 SNTAGT. CDR3 length: 13 amino acids. Trimming took 9 bases from V and 9 from J; bases not matched to a gene: 11. CDR3 amino acids: CASSSLGGGEQFF. The CDR3 DNA is TGTGCCAGTTCATCCCTTGGGGGGGGTGAGCAGTTCTTC.

In its sample, this clone was seen once. The chain combines TRBV5-1 with TRBJ2-7; 9 bases are shared with TRBD1. Germline trimming cut 4 bases from V and 1 base from J; bases unmatched to any gene: 6. The CDR3 has 15 residues. Germline assignment: CDR1 SGHRS and CDR2 YFSETQ. The CDR3 loop is CASSPGTGPSYEQYF. CDR3 nucleotides: TGCGCCAGCAGCCCCGGGACAGGGCCTTCCTACGAGCAGTACTTC. The entire variable domain, with the rest obtained from reference TRBV5-1 and TRBJ2-7, is as follows: KAGVTQTPRYLIKTRGQQVTLSCSPISGHRSVSWYQQTPGQGLQFLFEYFSETQRNKGNFPGRFSGRQFSNSRSEMNVSTLELGDSALYLCASSPGTGPSYEQYFGPGTRLTVT.

This clone was detected only once. The genes are TRBV7-2 and TRBJ2-3; 9 bases are shared with TRBD2. Trimming cost V 5 bases and J 6 bases; bases outside gene matches: 15. Germline assignment: CDR1 SGHTA and CDR2 FQGNSA. The CDR3 loop spans 17 amino acids. CDR3 in amino acids: CASSAVGRGGSVDTQYF. CDR3 nucleotide sequence: TGTGCCAGCAGCGCGGTGGGGCGGGGGGGGTCGGTGGATACGCAGTATTTT.

A word on this clone: Germline is not matched at one junction end, which may reflect a read error. The chain joins TRBV7-9 to TRBJ2-1, with 7 bases aligning to TRBD2. Germline V CDR1 and CDR2: SEHNR, FQNEAQ (reference sequence). The CDR3 contains 15 residues. CDR3 in amino acids: CSSSLGGGSYNEQFF. The CDR3 DNA follows: TGTTCCAGCAGCTTGGGGGGGGGATCCTACAATGAGCAGTTCTTC.

The chain joins TRBV28 to TRBJ1-6; 9 positions match TRBD1. This CDR3 is 15 amino acids long. The V and J ends lost 6 bases and 9 bases, in that order; junction bases with no gene match: 9. Germline CDR1 MDHEN, CDR2 SYDVKM. The CDR3 coding sequence is TGTGCCAGCAGACTCTTGAGGACAGGGGTTTCACCCCTCCACTTT. Its protein product is CASRLLRTGVSPLHF.

This rearrangement joins TRBV4-1 to TRBJ2-7; 7 bases line up with TRBD2. CDR1 is MGHRA and CDR2 is YSYEKL in the germline V gene. The CDR3 runs 14 residues. The V gene end was trimmed by 4 bases and the J gene end by 2 bases; junction bases not matched to a gene: 5. CDR3 sequence: CASSPWAGAYEQYF. DNA for the CDR3: TGCGCCAGCAGCCCGTGGGCGGGAGCCTACGAGCAGTACTTC.

The rearrangement links TRBV7-9 to TRBJ2-7; 7 nucleotides match TRBD1. Trimming at V came to 5 bases and at J to 6 bases, leaving 4 bases not matched to a gene. CDR1 and CDR2 from the germline V gene are SEHNR and FQNEAQ (reference sequence). The CDR3 runs 12 residues. CDR3 amino acids: CASSLQGIEQYF. Written as DNA, the CDR3 is TGTGCCAGCAGCCTACAGGGGATCGAGCAGTACTTC.

The V call is TRBV7-6, the J call TRBJ2-5, with a possible D match to TRBD1 (8 bases). This CDR3 comprises 17 residues. V was shortened by 4 bases and J by 1 base, with 19 bases between the two germline ends. The germline V gene encodes CDR1 SGHVS and CDR2 FNYEAQ. The CDR3 sequence is CASSYRGRAGVQETQYF. In DNA, the CDR3 is TGTGCCAGCAGCTACAGGGGGAGGGCGGGAGTCCAAGAGACCCAGTACTTC.

This chain joins TRBV7-2 and TRBJ2-1; 7 bases are shared with TRBD2. The CDR3 length is 14 residues. V lost 5 bases, J lost 12 bases, and 13 bases stayed unmatched. Germline V CDR1 and CDR2: SGHTA, FQGNSA. The CDR3 nucleotides are TGTGCCAGCAGCCCCGATCTTTGGGAGGGAAGGCAGTTCTTC. Translating gives CASSPDLWEGRQFF.

V usage is TRBV7-9 and J usage is TRBJ1-2, with 9 bases matching TRBD1. Unmatched junction bases numbered 8, after V lost 4 bases and J lost 8 bases. The CDR3 has 14 amino acids. The germline V gene encodes CDR1 SEHNR and CDR2 FQNEAQ (reference sequence). In DNA, the CDR3 is TGTGCCAGCAGCTCCGGGACAGGGCAGTGGGGCTACACCTTC. Translating gives CASSSGTGQWGYTF.

J is TRBJ2-5 and V is TRBV2; no reliable D call. This CDR3 has 14 amino acids. Germline loops: CDR1 SNHLY, CDR2 FYNNEI. Trimming stripped 6 bases from V and 0 bases from J, with 11 bases between. CDR3 sequence (DNA): TGTGCCAGCAGCAGTGGTGATTACCAAGAGACCCAGTACTTC. This translates into CASSSGDYQETQYF.

The chain is built from TRBV21-1 and TRBJ1-5; the table's TRBD1 call for D was not verified on the DNA. TRBV21-1 is designated a pseudogene. This CDR3 contains 16 residues. The CDR3 DNA sequence: TGTGCCAGCAGCCTTCCGGGACAGGGCGGCAATCAGCCCCAGCATTTT. This gives the protein CASSLPGQGGNQPQHF.

This clone was observed a single time. At the DNA level, this CDR3 is encoded by other sequences in the same sample as well. The chain has TRBV7-2 and TRBJ2-7; D gene uncertain. CDR3 size: 12 residues. Deletions cut 2 bases from V and 4 bases from J, with 6 bases between. Per the germline V gene, CDR1 is SGHTA and CDR2 is FQGNSA. CDR3 nucleotide sequence: TGTGCCAGCAGCTTAAGAGGATACGAGCAGTACTTC. Amino acid sequence: CASSLRGYEQYF.

The V gene is TRBV18, the J gene TRBJ2-1; a possible D gene is TRBD2 (6 bases). CDR3 length equals 15 residues. Trimming cost V 4 bases and J 8 bases, with 18 bases left between them. CDR1 and CDR2 (germline): KGHSH, LQKENI. The chain's CDR3 is CASSLSGTFGDEQFF. The CDR3 bases are TGTGCCAGCTCACTTTCCGGGACTTTTGGGGATGAGCAGTTCTTC.

This clone has more than one count but fewer than ten. The rearrangement links TRBV5-4 to TRBJ1-1; 9 bases fit TRBD1. V was pared by 1 base and J by 1 base, with 11 bases of the junction left unmatched. This CDR3 comprises 18 residues. The V gene's germline CDR1 is SGHNT and CDR2 YYREEE (reference sequence). The CDR3 spells CASSLTGGPHRGNTEAFF. The DNA for the CDR3 is TGTGCCAGCAGCTTGACAGGGGGCCCGCACCGGGGGAACACTGAAGCTTTCTTT.

The count of this clone is one. In DNA form, the CDR3 reads TGTGCCATCAGTGCGGGACATTCAAGCACAGATACGCAGTATTTT. Its protein is CAISAGHSSTDTQYF. The chain uses TRBV10-3 and TRBJ2-3, with D tentatively TRBD1 (6 bases). Germline assignment: CDR1 ENHRY and CDR2 SYGVKD. Trimming removed 4 bases at V and 0 bases at J, with 11 bases between. The CDR3 covers 15 residues.

The chain employs TRBV5-8 and TRBJ1-1; TRBD1 aligns across 7 bases. The V and J ends lost 6 bases and 1 base, in that order; junction bases with no gene match: 9. CDR1 is SGHTS and CDR2 is YDEGEE in the germline V gene. The CDR3 totals 15 residues. The CDR3 loop is CASTLGGTENTEAFF. In DNA, the CDR3 is TGTGCCAGCACCCTGGGCGGGACAGAGAACACTGAAGCTTTCTTT.

A single count supports this clone. The chain links TRBV9 to TRBJ2-5; possibly TRBD1 for D (6 bases). The V end was cut by 1 base, the J end by 4 bases, with 14 bases between. Germline-derived CDR1 and CDR2 are SGDLS and YYNGEE. The CDR3 has 15 residues. CDR3: CASSVTGQWGETQYF. The CDR3 coding sequence is TGTGCCAGCAGCGTAACAGGGCAGTGGGGAGAGACCCAGTACTTC.